Here is one T cell receptor beta chain with its context. Its target is unknown. TCR beta cDNA libraries included unique molecular identifiers. Researchers reported approximately 500,000 cDNA molecules coming from roughly 1 to 10 million T cells. TCRdb processed the PCR reads anew with MiXCR; each CDR3 protein has one entry. The sample has hundreds of thousands of distinct CDR3 sequences, more than 50% seen once. This sample was included in a study of post-analysis software for immune sequencing data. About the research overall: The courses of disease that were included comprised relapsing-remitting, secondary progressive and progressive-relapsing multiple sclerosis. Study outcomes and limitations: Five TRBV segments, including TRBV5-6, TRBV5-1 and TRBV20-1, were more frequent in patients than controls. A significant reduction in normalized Chao1 diversity was observed in multiple sclerosis patients versus controls.

Trimming took 0 bases from V and 8 from J, leaving 17 bases between them. In germline, CDR1 is LGHDT, CDR2 YNNKEL (reference sequence). This CDR3 comprises 16 residues. What was sequenced was blood. The receptor was derived from a girl under 10 years old with multiple sclerosis. The rearrangement uses TRBV3-1 and TRBJ2-1; D gene ambiguous. The CDR3, as DNA: TGTGCCAGCAGCCAAGATCCGACCGGCCCCCACGATGAGCAGTTCTTC. Encoded protein: CASSQDPTGPHDEQFF.